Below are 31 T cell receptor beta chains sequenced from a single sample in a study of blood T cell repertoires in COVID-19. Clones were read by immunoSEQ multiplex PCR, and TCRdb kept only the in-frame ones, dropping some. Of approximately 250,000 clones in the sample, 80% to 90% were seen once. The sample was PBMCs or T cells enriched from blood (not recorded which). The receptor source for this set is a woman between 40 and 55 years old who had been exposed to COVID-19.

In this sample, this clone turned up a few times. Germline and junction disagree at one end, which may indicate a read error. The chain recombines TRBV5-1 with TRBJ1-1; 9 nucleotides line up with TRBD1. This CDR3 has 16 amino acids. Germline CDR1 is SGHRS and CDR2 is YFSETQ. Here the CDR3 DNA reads TGTGCCAGCAGAAACCCCGGGACAGGGTCCAACACTGAAGCTTTCTTT. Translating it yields CASRNPGTGSNTEAFF.

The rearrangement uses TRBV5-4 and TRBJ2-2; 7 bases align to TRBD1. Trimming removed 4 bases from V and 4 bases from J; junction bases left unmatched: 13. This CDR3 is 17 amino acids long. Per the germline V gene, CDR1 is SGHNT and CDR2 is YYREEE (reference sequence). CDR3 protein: CASSRPVGDSRTGELFF. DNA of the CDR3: TGTGCCAGCAGCCGACCGGTTGGGGACAGTCGCACCGGGGAGCTGTTTTTT.

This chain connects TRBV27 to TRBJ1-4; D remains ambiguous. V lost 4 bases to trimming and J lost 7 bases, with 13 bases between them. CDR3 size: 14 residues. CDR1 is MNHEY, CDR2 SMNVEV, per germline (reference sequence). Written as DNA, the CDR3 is TGTGCCAGCAGTTCAGACTGGAGGAGTGAAAAACTGTTTTTT. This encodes CASSSDWRSEKLFF.

The CDR3 region is CATSDRTSGLYNEQFF. CDR3 coding DNA: TGTGCCACCAGTGATCGGACTAGCGGGCTTTACAATGAGCAGTTCTTC. The chain links TRBV24-1 to TRBJ2-1; 11 bases fit TRBD2. V trimming: 3 bases; J trimming: 4 bases; junction bases outside the gene matches: 4. CDR1 is KGHDR, CDR2 SFDVKD, per germline. The CDR3 contains 16 residues.

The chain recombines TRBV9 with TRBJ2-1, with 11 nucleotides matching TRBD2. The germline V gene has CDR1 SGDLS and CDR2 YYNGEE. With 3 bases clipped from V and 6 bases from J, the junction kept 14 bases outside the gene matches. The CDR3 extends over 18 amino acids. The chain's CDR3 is CASSGAPQTSGGINEQFF. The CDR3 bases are TGTGCCAGCAGCGGAGCCCCTCAAACTAGCGGGGGTATCAATGAGCAGTTCTTC.

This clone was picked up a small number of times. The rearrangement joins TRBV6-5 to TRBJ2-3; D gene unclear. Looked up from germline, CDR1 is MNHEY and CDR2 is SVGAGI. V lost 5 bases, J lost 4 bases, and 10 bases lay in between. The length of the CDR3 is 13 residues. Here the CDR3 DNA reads TGTGCCAGCAGTCGAAATTTAGCAGATACGCAGTATTTT. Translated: CASSRNLADTQYF.

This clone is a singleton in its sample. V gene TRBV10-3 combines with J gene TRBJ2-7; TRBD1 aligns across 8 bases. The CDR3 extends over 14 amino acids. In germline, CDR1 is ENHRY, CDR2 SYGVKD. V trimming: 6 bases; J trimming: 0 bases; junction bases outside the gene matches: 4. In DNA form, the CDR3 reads TGTGCCATCAGCCAGGACAGGGACTCCTACGAGCAGTACTTC. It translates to CAISQDRDSYEQYF.

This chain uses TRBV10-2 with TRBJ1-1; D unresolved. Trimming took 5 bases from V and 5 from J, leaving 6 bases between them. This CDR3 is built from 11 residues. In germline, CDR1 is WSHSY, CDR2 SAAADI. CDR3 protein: CASSRGTEAFF. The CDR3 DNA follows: TGCGCCAGCAGTCGAGGGACTGAAGCTTTCTTT.

As DNA, the CDR3 is TGTGCCAGCAGTGAATATCGGGTTGGCTACACCTTC. Its protein is CASSEYRVGYTF. The rearrangement links TRBV6-1 to TRBJ1-2; D gene ambiguous. CDR1 and CDR2 (germline): MNHNS, SASEGT. V was shortened by 2 bases and J by 7 bases, with 8 bases between the two germline ends. This CDR3 has 12 amino acids.

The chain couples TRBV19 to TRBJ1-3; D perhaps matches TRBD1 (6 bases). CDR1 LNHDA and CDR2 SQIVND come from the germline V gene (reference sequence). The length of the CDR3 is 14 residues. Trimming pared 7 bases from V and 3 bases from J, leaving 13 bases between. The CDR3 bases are TGTGCCAGTACTTCAGGGGCAGTTGGAAACACCATATATTTT. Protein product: CASTSGAVGNTIYF.

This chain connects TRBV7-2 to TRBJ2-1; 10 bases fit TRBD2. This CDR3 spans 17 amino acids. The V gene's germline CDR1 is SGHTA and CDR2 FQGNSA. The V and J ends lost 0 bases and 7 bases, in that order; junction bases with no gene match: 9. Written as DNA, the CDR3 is TGTGCCAGCAGCTTAGCCGCTAGCGGGGGTGGGGTTAATGAGCAGTTCTTC. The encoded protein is CASSLAASGGGVNEQFF.

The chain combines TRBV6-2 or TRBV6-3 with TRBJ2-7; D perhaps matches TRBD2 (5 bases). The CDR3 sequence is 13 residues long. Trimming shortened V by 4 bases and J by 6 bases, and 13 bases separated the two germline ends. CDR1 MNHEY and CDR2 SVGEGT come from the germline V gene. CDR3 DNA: TGTGCCAGCAGTTCCCCCAACGGACTCGAGCAGTACGTC. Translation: CASSSPNGLEQYV.

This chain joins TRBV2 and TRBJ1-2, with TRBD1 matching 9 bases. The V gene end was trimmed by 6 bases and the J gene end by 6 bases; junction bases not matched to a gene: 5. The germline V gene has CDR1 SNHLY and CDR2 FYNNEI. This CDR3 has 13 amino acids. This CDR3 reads CASRGQGLDGYTF. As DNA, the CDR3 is TGTGCCAGCAGGGGACAGGGTTTGGATGGCTACACCTTC.

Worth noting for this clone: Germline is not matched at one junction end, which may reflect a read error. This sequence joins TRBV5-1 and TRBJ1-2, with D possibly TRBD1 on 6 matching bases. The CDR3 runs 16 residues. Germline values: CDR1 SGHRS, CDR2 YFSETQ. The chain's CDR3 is CASSLLRGGDNYGYTF. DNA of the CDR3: TGTGCCAGCAGCTTGTTACGAGGGGGGGACAACTATGGCTACACCTTC.

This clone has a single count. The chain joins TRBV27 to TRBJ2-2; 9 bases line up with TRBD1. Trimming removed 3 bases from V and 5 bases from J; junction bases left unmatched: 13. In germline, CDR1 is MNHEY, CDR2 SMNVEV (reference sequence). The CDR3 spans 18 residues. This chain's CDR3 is CASSFTPPGQGRTGELFF. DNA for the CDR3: TGTGCCAGCAGTTTTACTCCCCCGGGACAGGGACGGACCGGGGAGCTGTTTTTT.

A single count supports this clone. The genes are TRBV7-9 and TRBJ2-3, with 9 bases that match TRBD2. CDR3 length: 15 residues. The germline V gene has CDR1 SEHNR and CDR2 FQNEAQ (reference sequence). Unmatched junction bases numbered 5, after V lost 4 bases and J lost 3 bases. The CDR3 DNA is TGTGCCAGCAGCTCGCTAGCGGGATCTACAGATACGCAGTATTTT. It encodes CASSSLAGSTDTQYF.

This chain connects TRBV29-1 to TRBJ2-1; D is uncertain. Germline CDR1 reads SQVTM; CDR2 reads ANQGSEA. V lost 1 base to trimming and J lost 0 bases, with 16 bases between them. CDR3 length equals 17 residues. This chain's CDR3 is CSVEAGLESSSYNEQFF. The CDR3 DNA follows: TGCAGCGTTGAAGCTGGGTTGGAGTCCTCCTCCTACAATGAGCAGTTCTTC.

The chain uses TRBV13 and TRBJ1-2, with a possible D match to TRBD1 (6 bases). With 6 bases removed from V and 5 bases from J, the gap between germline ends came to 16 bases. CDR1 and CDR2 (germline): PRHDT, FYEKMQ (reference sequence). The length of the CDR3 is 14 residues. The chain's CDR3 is CASRSPETGYGYTF. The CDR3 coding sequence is TGTGCCAGCAGGAGCCCCGAGACAGGATATGGCTACACCTTC.

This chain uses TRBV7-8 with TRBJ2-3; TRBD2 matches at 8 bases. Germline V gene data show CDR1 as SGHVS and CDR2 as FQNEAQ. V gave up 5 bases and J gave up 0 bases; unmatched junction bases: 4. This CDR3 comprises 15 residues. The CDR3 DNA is TGTGCCAGCAGCAACGTAGCGGGGAGCACAGATACGCAGTATTTT. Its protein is CASSNVAGSTDTQYF.

The CDR3: CASSSPPTVGEQFF. Written as DNA, the CDR3 is TGTGCCAGCAGCTCCCCACCAACAGTCGGTGAGCAGTTCTTC. The chain employs TRBV7-9 and TRBJ2-1, with D unresolved. The CDR3 is 14 amino acids. Trimming pared 4 bases from V and 9 bases from J, leaving 16 bases between. Per germline, CDR1 SEHNR and CDR2 FQNEAQ (reference sequence).

The CDR3 reads CASSPVNSPLHF. CDR3 nucleotide sequence: TGTGCCAGCAGTCCTGTTAATTCACCCCTCCACTTT. The chain uses TRBV2 and TRBJ1-6; no reliable D call. The CDR3 is 12 amino acids. CDR1 SNHLY and CDR2 FYNNEI come from the germline V gene. The V end lost 5 bases, the J end lost 6 bases, and 5 bases lay between the germline ends.

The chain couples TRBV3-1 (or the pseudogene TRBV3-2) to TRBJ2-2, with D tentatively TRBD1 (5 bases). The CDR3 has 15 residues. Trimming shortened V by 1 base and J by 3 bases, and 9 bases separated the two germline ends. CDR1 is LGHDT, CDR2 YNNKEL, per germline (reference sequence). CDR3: CASSQAAGHTGELFF. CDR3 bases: TGTGCCAGCAGCCAAGCCGCAGGGCACACCGGGGAGCTGTTTTTT.

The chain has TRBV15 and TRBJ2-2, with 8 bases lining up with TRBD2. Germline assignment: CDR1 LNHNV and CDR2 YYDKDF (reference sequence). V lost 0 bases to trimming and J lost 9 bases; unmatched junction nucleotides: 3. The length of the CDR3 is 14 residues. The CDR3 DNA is TGTGCCACCAGCAGAGATCGGGGGGGCCGGGAGCTGTTTTTT. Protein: CATSRDRGGRELFF.

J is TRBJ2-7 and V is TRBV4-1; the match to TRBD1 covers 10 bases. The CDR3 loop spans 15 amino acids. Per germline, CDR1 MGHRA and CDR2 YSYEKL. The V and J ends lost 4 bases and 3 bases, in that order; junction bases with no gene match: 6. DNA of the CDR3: TGCGCCAGCAGCCGGGGGACAGGGGACTTCTACGAGCAGTACTTC. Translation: CASSRGTGDFYEQYF.

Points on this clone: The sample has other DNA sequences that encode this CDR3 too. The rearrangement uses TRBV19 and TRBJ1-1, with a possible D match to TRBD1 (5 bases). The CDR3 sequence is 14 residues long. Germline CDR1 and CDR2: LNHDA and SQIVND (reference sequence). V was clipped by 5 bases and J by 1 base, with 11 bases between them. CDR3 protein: CASSSRGGNTEAFF. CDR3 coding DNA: TGTGCCAGTAGTTCACGCGGGGGGAACACTGAAGCTTTCTTT.

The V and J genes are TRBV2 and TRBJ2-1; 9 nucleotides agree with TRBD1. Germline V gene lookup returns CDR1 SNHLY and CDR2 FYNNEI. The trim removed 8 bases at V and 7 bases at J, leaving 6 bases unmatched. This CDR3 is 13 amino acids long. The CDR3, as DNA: TGTGCCAGCTCCACGGGGACAGGGAATGAGCAGTTCTTC. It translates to CASSTGTGNEQFF.

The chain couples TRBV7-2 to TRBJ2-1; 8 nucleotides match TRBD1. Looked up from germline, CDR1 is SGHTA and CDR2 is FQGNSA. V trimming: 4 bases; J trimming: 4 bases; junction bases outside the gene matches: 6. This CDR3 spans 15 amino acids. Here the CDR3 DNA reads TGTGCCAGCAGCTCAGACAGGGGCCTTTACAATGAGCAGTTCTTC. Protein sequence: CASSSDRGLYNEQFF.

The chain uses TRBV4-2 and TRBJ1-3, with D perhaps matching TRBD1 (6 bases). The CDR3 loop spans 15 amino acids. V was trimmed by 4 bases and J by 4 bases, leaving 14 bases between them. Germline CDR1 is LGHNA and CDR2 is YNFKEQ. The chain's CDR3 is CASSPNRVPGNTIYF. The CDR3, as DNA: TGTGCCAGCAGCCCTAACAGGGTCCCCGGAAACACCATATATTTT.

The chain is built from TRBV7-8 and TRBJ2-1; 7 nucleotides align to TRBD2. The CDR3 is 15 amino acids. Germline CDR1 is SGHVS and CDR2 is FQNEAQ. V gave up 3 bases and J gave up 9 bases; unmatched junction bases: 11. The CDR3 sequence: CASSFGTSAMGEQFF. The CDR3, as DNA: TGTGCCAGCAGCTTTGGCACTAGCGCGATGGGTGAGCAGTTCTTC. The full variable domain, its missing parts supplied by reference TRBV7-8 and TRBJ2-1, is GAGVSQSPRYKVAKRGQDVALRCDPISGHVSLFWYQQALGQGPEFLTYFQNEAQLDKSGLPSDRFFAERPEGSVSTLKIQRTQQEDSAVYLCASSFGTSAMGEQFFGPGTRLTVL.

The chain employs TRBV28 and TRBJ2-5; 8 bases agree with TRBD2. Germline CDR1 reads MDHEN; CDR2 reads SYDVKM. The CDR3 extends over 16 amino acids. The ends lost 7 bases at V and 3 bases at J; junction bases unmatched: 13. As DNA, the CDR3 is TGTGCCAGCAATCGGAGAATAGCGGGACCAAAAGAGACCCAGTACTTC. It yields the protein CASNRRIAGPKETQYF. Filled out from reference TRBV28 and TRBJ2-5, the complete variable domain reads DVKVTQSSRYLVKRTGEKVFLECVQDMDHENMFWYRQDPGLGLRLIYFSYDVKMKEKGDIPEGYSVSREKKERFSLILESASTNQTSMYLCASNRRIAGPKETQYFGPGTRLLVL.

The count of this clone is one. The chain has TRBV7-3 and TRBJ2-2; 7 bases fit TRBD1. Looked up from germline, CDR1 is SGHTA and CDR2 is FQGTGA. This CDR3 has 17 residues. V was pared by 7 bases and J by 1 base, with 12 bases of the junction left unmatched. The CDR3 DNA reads TGTGCCAGCAACCCACGAACGGGACAGAAGAACACCGGGGAGCTGTTTTTT. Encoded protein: CASNPRTGQKNTGELFF.